These T cell receptor beta chains were read from a single sample in a study of beta chain features in type 1 diabetes. Only in-frame clones appear in the TCRdb table, and some are missing; sequencing was by immunoSEQ multiplex PCR. The sample includes 900,000 or so clones, 17% of them seen just once. The sequenced sample was naive CD4+ T cells from blood. All receptors derive from a young woman in good health. Each CDR3 is given with its conserved first and last residue. Each record gives: V gene, J gene, CDR3 protein.

>TRBV5-1|TRBJ2-6
CASSLAPLAGASGANVLTF
>TRBV7-2|TRBJ2-1
CASSFKRGEQFF
>TRBV4-2|TRBJ2-7
CASSREGLRSYEQYF
>TRBV7-2|TRBJ2-5
CASSFQGGGETQYF
>TRBV29-1|TRBJ2-5
CSVVKVLGSPLAGVTQYF
>TRBV5-1|TRBJ2-3
CASSSLGAGHTDTQYF
>TRBV29-1|TRBJ2-2
CSVRYTGELFF
>TRBV27|TRBJ2-1
CASSLGLAGVSEQFF
>TRBV27|TRBJ2-3
CASRLAGAGTDTQYF
>TRBV7-9|TRBJ2-7
CASSLGTSGRLYEQYF
>TRBV7-8|TRBJ2-1
CASSLVGGAQFF
>TRBV28|TRBJ2-1
CASTPGEGRYNEQFF